This T cell receptor beta chain comes out of a study of cytomegalovirus exposure and HLA in healthy donors. With V trimmed by 5 bases and J by 3 bases, 7 bases remained unmatched. The V gene's germline CDR1 is SGHNT and CDR2 YENEEA. The CDR3 is 14 amino acids. Use of 60 Vbeta and 13 Jbeta primers characterized the PCR. Here immunoSEQ multiplex PCR was the method, and the copy in TCRdb shows in-frame clones only, minus some. The table records approximately 120,000 clones, about four fifths of them present only once. Sequenced sample: PBMCs. This chain uses TRBV11-3 with TRBJ2-7, with 7 bases aligning to TRBD1. This receptor was identified in a woman in her thirties or forties in good health and CMV-seropositive. The CDR3 DNA reads as TGTGCCAGCAGCCCGCCCGGGACAGACTACGAGCAGTACTTC. Translation: CASSPPGTDYEQYF.